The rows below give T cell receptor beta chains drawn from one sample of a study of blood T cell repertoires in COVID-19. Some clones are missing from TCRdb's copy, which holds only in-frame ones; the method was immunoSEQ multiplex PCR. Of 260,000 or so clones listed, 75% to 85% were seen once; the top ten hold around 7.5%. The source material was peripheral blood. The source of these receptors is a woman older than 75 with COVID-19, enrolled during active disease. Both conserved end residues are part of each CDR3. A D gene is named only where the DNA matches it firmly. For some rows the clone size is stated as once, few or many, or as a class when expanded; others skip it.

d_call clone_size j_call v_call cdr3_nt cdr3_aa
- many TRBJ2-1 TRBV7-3 TGTGCCAGCAGCCCCGCCTGGAGCTCCTACAATGAGCAGTTCTTC CASSPAWSSYNEQFF
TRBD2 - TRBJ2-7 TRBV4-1 TGCGCCAGCAGGGGGGCGGGGGGCGCCTACGAGCAGTACTTC CASRGAGGAYEQYF
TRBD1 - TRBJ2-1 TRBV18 TGTGCCAGCTCCCTGGGACAGGAAGAGCAGTTCTTC CASSLGQEEQFF
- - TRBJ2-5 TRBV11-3 TGTGCCAGCAGCTTAGATCAGGAGGGGACCCAGTACTTC CASSLDQEGTQYF
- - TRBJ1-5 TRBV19 TGTGCCAGTAGTATTAGGGGGGGCGAGCAGCCCCAGCATTTT CASSIRGGEQPQHF
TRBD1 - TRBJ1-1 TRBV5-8 TGTGCCAGCAGCTACGGAGGGACAGGAGGGGTTCGGGCTTTCTTT CASSYGGTGGVRAFF
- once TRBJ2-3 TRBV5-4 TGTGCCAGCAGCGGCAGGGGACCCGATACGCAGTATTTT CASSGRGPDTQYF
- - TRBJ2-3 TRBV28 TGTGCCAGCAGGTCCTCACTCCGCACAGATACGCAGTATTTT CASRSSLRTDTQYF
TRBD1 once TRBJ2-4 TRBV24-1 TGTGCCACCAGTGACTCCGGGACAGGGGTGGCCAAAAACATTCAGTACTTC CATSDSGTGVAKNIQYF
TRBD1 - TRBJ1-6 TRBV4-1 TGCGCCAGCAGCCAAGCAGGCAGACAGGGGAATTCACCCCTCCACTTT CASSQAGRQGNSPLHF
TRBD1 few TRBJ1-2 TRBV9 TGTGCCAGCAGCGTGAAAGGTACAGGGGGACCCACCCTCAACTATGGCTACACCTTC CASSVKGTGGPTLNYGYTF
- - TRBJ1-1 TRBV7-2 TGTGCCAGCAGCTTAGCAACAGGCTTACAGAACACTGAAGCTTTCTTT CASSLATGLQNTEAFF
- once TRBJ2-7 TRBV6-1 TGTGCCAGCAGTGAAACATCCTACGAGCAGTACTTC CASSETSYEQYF
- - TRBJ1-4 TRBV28 TGTGCCAGCAGTTTAAGACCCGGGGGGGAAAAACTGTTTTTT CASSLRPGGEKLFF
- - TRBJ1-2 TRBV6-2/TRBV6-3 TGTGCCAGCAGTTACTACAGAGTTAATGGCTACACCTTC CASSYYRVNGYTF
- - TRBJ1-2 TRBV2 TGTGCCAGCAGTGAATCCAGGGGCTTCAGTGGCTACACCTTC CASSESRGFSGYTF
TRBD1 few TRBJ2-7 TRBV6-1 TGTGCCAGCAGGGGGACAGGATCCTACGAGCAGTACTTC CASRGTGSYEQYF
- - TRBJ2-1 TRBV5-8 TGTGCCAGCAGCTTCTCTTATTTTTACAATGAGCAGTTCTTC CASSFSYFYNEQFF
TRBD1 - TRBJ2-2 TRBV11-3 TGTGCCAGCAGCACCTCGTCCGGGACAGACAACACCGGGGAGCTGTTTTTT CASSTSSGTDNTGELFF
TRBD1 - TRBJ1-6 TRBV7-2 TGTGCCAGCAGCTTACTAACAACAGGGGATTCACCCCTCCACTTT CASSLLTTGDSPLHF
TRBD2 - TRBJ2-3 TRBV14 TGTGCCAGCAGCCAAGAAACCCGACGCGGGGGGCCCACAGATACGCAGTATTTT CASSQETRRGGPTDTQYF
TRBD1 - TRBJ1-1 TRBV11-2 TGTGCCAGCAGCGGACCCGGGACAGCAAACACTGAAGCTTTCTTT CASSGPGTANTEAFF
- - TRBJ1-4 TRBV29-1 TGCAGCGTACAGGGTGAGGTAACTAATGAAAAACTGTTTTTT CSVQGEVTNEKLFF
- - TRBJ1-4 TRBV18 TGTGCCAGCTCACCACAACAGGGTAATGAAAAACTGTTTTTT CASSPQQGNEKLFF
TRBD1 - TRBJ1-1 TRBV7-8 TGTGCCAGCAGCTTATCGGGACAGGCTATGAACACTGAAGCTTTCTTT CASSLSGQAMNTEAFF
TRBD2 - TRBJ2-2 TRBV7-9 TGTGCCAGCAGCTTAAGCGGGGGAAACACCGGGGAGCTGTTTTTT CASSLSGGNTGELFF
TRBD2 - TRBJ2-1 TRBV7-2 TGTGCCAGCAGCCCTCGACAGGGTACTAGCGGGAAGTACAATGAGCAGTTCTTC CASSPRQGTSGKYNEQFF
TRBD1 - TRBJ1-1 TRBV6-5 TGTGCCAGCAGTTACCGGGACAGGGGAACTGAAGCTTTCTTT CASSYRDRGTEAFF
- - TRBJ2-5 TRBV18 TGTGCCAGCTCACCGGGACTCACGCAAGAGACCCAGTACTTC CASSPGLTQETQYF
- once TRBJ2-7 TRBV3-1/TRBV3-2 TGTGCCAGCAGCCATACAGGGTTCCAGTACTTC CASSHTGFQYF
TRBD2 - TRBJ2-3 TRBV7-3 TGTGCCAGCAGCCGGACTAGTTTCAGCACAGATACGCAGTATTTT CASSRTSFSTDTQYF
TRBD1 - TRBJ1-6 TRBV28 TGTGCCAGCAGTTTGGCGACAGGGTTAGCGAGCTCACCCCTCCACTTT CASSLATGLASSPLHF
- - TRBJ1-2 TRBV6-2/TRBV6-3 TGTGCCAGCAGTACCAGGGGAGGGAGCTACACCTTC CASSTRGGSYTF
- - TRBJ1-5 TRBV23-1 TGCGCCAGCAGTCATTATGGACAAATCAATCAGCCCCAGCATTTT CASSHYGQINQPQHF
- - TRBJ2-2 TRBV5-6 TGTGCCAGCAGCTTGTCCCTTTACGGGGAGCTGTTTTTT CASSLSLYGELFF
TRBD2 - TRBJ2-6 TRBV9 TGTGCCAGCAGCGTAGTAGCTAGCGGGGGCTCTGGGGCCAACGTCCTGACTTTC CASSVVASGGSGANVLTF
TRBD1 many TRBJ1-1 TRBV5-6 TGTGCCAGCAGCCGGACAGGGGTTTACTTTAGCACTGAAGCTTTCTTT CASSRTGVYFSTEAFF